These 31 T cell receptor beta chains share one sample of origin, sequenced in a study of radiotherapy plus CTLA-4 blockade in lung cancer. The data were produced by immunoSEQ multiplex PCR, yet TCRdb's version contains in-frame clones alone and is incomplete. The data hold roughly 80,000 clones, with 78% observed a single time. The material was peripheral blood, obtained from a patient treated with radiotherapy plus ipilimumab. Receptor source: a human donor with non-small cell lung cancer who had a partial response to radiotherapy plus ipilimumab. Some clones in this sample may be carry-over from other donors' samples.

The chain combines TRBV7-9 with TRBJ2-5, with D maybe TRBD2 (5 bases). Trimming removed 2 bases from V and 7 bases from J, with 8 bases in between. Germline V gene lookup returns CDR1 SEHNR and CDR2 FQNEAQ (reference sequence). The CDR3 consists of 12 residues. The CDR3 region has the DNA TGTGCCAGCAGCTTAATAGGAGGGACCCAGTACTTC. This encodes CASSLIGGTQYF.

This chain links TRBV2 with TRBJ2-3, with D perhaps matching TRBD2 (6 bases). Germline V gene lookup returns CDR1 SNHLY and CDR2 FYNNEI. Trimming left V 2 bases short and J 5 bases short, with 11 bases between. The length of the CDR3 is 14 residues. The CDR3 nucleotides read TGTGCCAGCAGTGAAAGGAGGGGACGAGATACGCAGTATTTT. It is translated as CASSERRGRDTQYF.

The V call is TRBV18, the J call TRBJ1-3; D call uncertain. The CDR3 covers 15 residues. V gave up 1 base and J gave up 2 bases, with 9 bases separating them. Germline assignment: CDR1 KGHSH and CDR2 LQKENI. CDR3 sequence: CASSPRRATGNTIYF. Here the CDR3 DNA reads TGTGCCAGCTCACCACGGAGGGCAACTGGAAACACCATATATTTT. The full variable domain, in which reference TRBV18 and TRBJ1-3 provide the parts outside the CDR3, is NAGVMQNPRHLVRRRGQEARLRCSPMKGHSHVYWYRQLPEEGLKFMVYLQKENIIDESGMPKERFSAEFPKEGPSILRIQQVVRGDSAAYFCASSPRRATGNTIYFGEGSWLTVV.

The chain employs TRBV13 and TRBJ1-2; D is unresolved. Trimming removed 0 bases at V and 2 bases at J, with 7 bases between. Germline CDR1 is PRHDT and CDR2 is FYEKMQ (reference sequence). The CDR3 extends over 14 amino acids. The CDR3 DNA reads TGTGCCAGCAGCTTAGGACGGAGAAACTATGGCTACACCTTC. Protein: CASSLGRRNYGYTF.

V is TRBV6-6 and J is TRBJ1-1; perhaps TRBD1 as D (6 bases). Germline CDR1 MNHNY, CDR2 SVGAGI (reference sequence). The CDR3 extends over 13 amino acids. Trimming left V 6 bases short and J 5 bases short, with 13 bases between. Written as DNA, the CDR3 is TGTGCCAGCAGCGGACAGTTTGGTACTGAAGCTTTCTTT. It translates to CASSGQFGTEAFF.

This clone was recorded at least ten times. The chain carries TRBV23-1 and TRBJ1-1, with a tentative D call TRBD1 (6 bases). TRBV23-1 is noted as an ORF with a role that remains uncertain. Trimming stripped 8 bases from V and 0 bases from J, with 13 bases between. The CDR3 has 14 amino acids. CDR3 DNA sequence: TGCGCCAGCCCCCCGGGACACTTGAACACTGAAGCTTTCTTT. Encoded protein: CASPPGHLNTEAFF.

The V and J genes are TRBV9 and TRBJ1-2; 8 nucleotides agree with TRBD1. V lost 8 bases, J lost 4 bases, and 13 bases stayed unmatched. From germline, CDR1 is SGDLS and CDR2 YYNGEE. The CDR3 is made up of 15 amino acids. CDR3 nucleotides: TGTGCCAGTGATCCCGGACAGGGTATAGTCTATGGCTACACCTTC. Translated: CASDPGQGIVYGYTF.

This sequence joins TRBV28 and TRBJ2-2; 8 bases agree with TRBD2. The CDR3 length is 16 residues. Germline loops: CDR1 MDHEN, CDR2 SYDVKM. Losses at the gene ends were 4 bases for V and 5 bases for J; bases not matched to a gene: 9. The CDR3 sequence: CASSSRPSGRTGELFF. The CDR3 coding sequence is TGTGCCAGCAGTTCCCGTCCTAGCGGGCGGACCGGGGAGCTGTTTTTT.

V usage is TRBV7-2 and J usage is TRBJ2-5; 9 nucleotides align to TRBD2. V trimming: 5 bases; J trimming: 5 bases; junction bases outside the gene matches: 12. The CDR3 loop spans 16 amino acids. Germline CDR1 reads SGHTA; CDR2 reads FQGNSA. CDR3 coding DNA: TGTGCCAGCAGCCCGGGGGTTCTAGCGGGGCGGGAGACCCAGTACTTC. The encoded protein is CASSPGVLAGRETQYF.

This clone has just one count. The genes are TRBV5-6 and TRBJ1-6; TRBD1 is a possible D gene (5 bases). The CDR3 has 15 residues. The V end was cut by 4 bases, the J end by 9 bases, with 17 bases between. In germline, CDR1 is SGHDT, CDR2 YYEEEE. CDR3 coding DNA: TGTGCCAGCAGCCCCGGCGGGGGTTTGAGTTCACCCCTCCACTTT. Translation: CASSPGGGLSSPLHF.

This sequence joins TRBV5-8 and TRBJ2-5, with a tentative D call TRBD1 (6 bases). The V gene's germline CDR1 is SGHTS and CDR2 YDEGEE. This CDR3 spans 15 amino acids. V shed 1 base and J shed 2 bases, with 12 bases lying between them. CDR3 DNA sequence: TGTGCCAGCAGCTTGAGGGGGAGAACACAAGAGACCCAGTACTTC. Amino acid sequence: CASSLRGRTQETQYF.

This chain uses TRBV11-3 with TRBJ1-2, with D possibly TRBD1 on 6 matching bases. CDR3 length: 14 amino acids. Germline V gives CDR1 SGHNT, CDR2 YENEEA. V dropped 5 bases and J dropped 4 bases, with 14 bases sitting between them. CDR3 amino acids: CASSPGVTVYGYTF. The CDR3 DNA reads TGTGCCAGCAGCCCAGGGGTGACCGTCTATGGCTACACCTTC.

The chain recombines TRBV7-2 with TRBJ1-6, with unresolved D. Looked up from germline, CDR1 is SGHTA and CDR2 is FQGNSA. The ends were cut back, 4 bases at V and 0 bases at J, with 13 bases in the middle. This CDR3 has 17 amino acids. The DNA for the CDR3 is TGTGCCAGCAGCTCGGGATTTACCGGCTCCTATAATTCACCCCTCCACTTT. This encodes CASSSGFTGSYNSPLHF.

This rearrangement joins TRBV7-8 to TRBJ2-7; D might be TRBD1 (6 bases). The CDR3 contains 14 residues. Looked up from germline, CDR1 is SGHVS and CDR2 is FQNEAQ. V was cut by 3 bases and J by 3 bases, with 12 bases left in between. Written as DNA, the CDR3 is TGTGCCAGCAGCTTGGACAGCCATCTCTACGAGCAGTACTTC. Its protein is CASSLDSHLYEQYF.

The chain links TRBV9 to TRBJ2-1, with TRBD2 matching 14 bases. V shed 4 bases and J 9 bases; nucleotides not matched to a gene: 6. The CDR3 totals 15 residues. CDR1 is SGDLS and CDR2 is YYNGEE in the germline V gene. CDR3: CASSRLAGGRGEQFF. Written as DNA, the CDR3 is TGTGCCAGCAGCCGACTAGCGGGAGGGCGGGGTGAGCAGTTCTTC.

The gene calls are TRBV6-1 and TRBJ2-7; 10 bases agree with TRBD2. With V trimmed by 6 bases and J by 4 bases, 9 bases remained unmatched. Germline CDR1 reads MNHNS; CDR2 reads SASEGT. CDR3 length equals 15 residues. The CDR3 region has the DNA TGTGCCAGCAGCCAAAAGCGGGAGGGAGGGTACGAGCAGTACTTC. This gives the protein CASSQKREGGYEQYF.

This clone has only one observation. The chain couples TRBV7-9 to TRBJ2-2, with 11 bases matching TRBD2. Per the germline V gene, CDR1 is SEHNR and CDR2 is FQNEAQ (reference sequence). V lost 8 bases, J lost 7 bases, and 6 bases stayed unmatched. CDR3 length: 14 amino acids. The CDR3 DNA reads as TGTGCCAGCGCTTACGGGACTAGCGGCGGGGAGCTGTTTTTT. It yields the protein CASAYGTSGGELFF.

The chain uses TRBV5-4 and TRBJ2-6, with TRBD2 as a possible D gene (6 bases). This CDR3 has 18 amino acids. Trimming cost V 4 bases and J 2 bases, with 19 bases left between them. Germline V gives CDR1 SGHNT, CDR2 YYREEE (reference sequence). CDR3 residues: CASSLPGAGTTGANVLTF. The CDR3 nucleotides are TGTGCCAGCAGCCTCCCCGGGGCGGGAACGACTGGGGCCAACGTCCTGACTTTC.

V usage is TRBV28 and J usage is TRBJ2-7; TRBD2 aligns across 10 bases. Trimming took 6 bases from V and 5 from J; bases not matched to a gene: 4. Germline V gives CDR1 MDHEN, CDR2 SYDVKM. The CDR3 runs 13 residues. CDR3 protein: CASRLAGGHEQYF. DNA for the CDR3: TGTGCCAGCAGATTAGCGGGAGGCCACGAGCAGTACTTC.

The chain is built from TRBV4-3 and TRBJ1-3, with D perhaps TRBD1 (6 bases). Germline V gene lookup returns CDR1 LGHNA and CDR2 YSLEER. Trimming pared 1 base from V and 3 bases from J, leaving 10 bases between. The CDR3 spans 15 residues. CDR3 sequence (DNA): TGCGCCAGCAGCCAAGGACAGGTTGTTGGAAACACCATATATTTT. It specifies CASSQGQVVGNTIYF.

The V gene is TRBV25-1, the J gene TRBJ2-5; no reliable D call. This CDR3 contains 11 residues. Germline V gene lookup returns CDR1 MGHDK and CDR2 SYGVNS. The V gene lost 1 base and the J gene lost 7 bases, with 4 bases spanning the gap. CDR3: CASSEFLTQYF. In nucleotides, the CDR3 is TGTGCCAGCAGTGAATTCTTGACCCAGTACTTC. The full variable domain, its missing parts supplied by reference TRBV25-1 and TRBJ2-5, is EADIYQTPRYLVIGTGKKITLECSQTMGHDKMYWYQQDPGMELHLIHYSYGVNSTEKGDLSSESTVSRIRTEHFPLTLESARPSHTSQYLCASSEFLTQYFGPGTRLLVL.

The chain recombines TRBV5-1 with TRBJ1-2, with 9 bases fitting TRBD1. This CDR3 has 14 residues. The germline V gene encodes CDR1 SGHRS and CDR2 YFSETQ. After removal of 6 bases from V and 7 bases from J, the junction contained 10 bases not matched to a gene. The CDR3 sequence is CASTWTGDTSGYTF. CDR3 nucleotide sequence: TGCGCCAGCACCTGGACAGGGGATACGTCTGGCTACACCTTC.

The rearrangement links TRBV2 to TRBJ2-3, with 9 positions matching TRBD2. The junction had 2 bases not matched to a gene; V was cut back by 0 bases and J by 1 base. The germline V gene encodes CDR1 SNHLY and CDR2 FYNNEI. The CDR3 length is 16 residues. CDR3 sequence reads: CASSEALAGGTDTQYF. Here the CDR3 DNA reads TGTGCCAGCAGTGAAGCGTTAGCGGGGGGCACAGATACGCAGTATTTT.

This clone was counted a few times. The genes are TRBV7-6 and TRBJ2-2; D remains ambiguous. The CDR3 runs 14 residues. Germline V gene sequence: CDR1 SGHVS, CDR2 FNYEAQ. V was clipped by 0 bases and J by 4 bases, with 6 bases between them. The CDR3 here is CASSLAVSTGELFF. CDR3 coding DNA: TGTGCCAGCAGCTTAGCGGTTAGCACCGGGGAGCTGTTTTTT. Full variable domain (missing parts from reference TRBV7-6 and TRBJ2-2): GAGVSQSPRYKVTKRGQDVALRCDPISGHVSLYWYRQALGQGPEFLTYFNYEAQQDKSGLPNDRFSAERPEGSISTLTIQRTEQRDSAMYRCASSLAVSTGELFFGEGSRLTVL.

Regarding this clone: In the same sample, other DNA sequences code for this CDR3. This chain joins TRBV2 and TRBJ2-1, with 7 bases lining up with TRBD1. CDR3 size: 12 residues. Unmatched junction bases numbered 2, after V lost 4 bases and J lost 8 bases. Germline CDR1 is SNHLY and CDR2 is FYNNEI. The CDR3 DNA sequence: TGTGCCAGCAGTGGACAGGGCTATGAGCAGTTCTTC. Translated: CASSGQGYEQFF.

The rearrangement joins TRBV7-8 to TRBJ1-2, with unresolved D. CDR1 is SGHVS and CDR2 is FQNEAQ in the germline V gene. The CDR3 sequence is 13 residues long. V lost 3 bases and J lost 8, with 13 bases in between. Here the CDR3 reads CASSFQARSGYTF. The CDR3 bases are TGTGCCAGCAGCTTCCAGGCCAGATCGGGCTACACCTTC.

V gene TRBV7-8 combines with J gene TRBJ1-1, with 9 bases fitting TRBD1. There are 13 residues in the CDR3. After removal of 5 bases from V and 4 bases from J, the junction contained 2 bases not matched to a gene. CDR1 is SGHVS and CDR2 is FQNEAQ in the germline V gene. The CDR3 bases are TGTGCCAGCAGCCTGGACAGGGGCACTGAAGCTTTCTTT. Its protein product is CASSLDRGTEAFF.

This clone showed up just once. The rearrangement joins TRBV9 to TRBJ2-2; 10 nucleotides align to TRBD1. Trimming at V came to 0 bases and at J to 7 bases, leaving 6 bases not matched to a gene. CDR1 is SGDLS and CDR2 is YYNGEE in the germline V gene. The CDR3 consists of 16 residues. CDR3 residues: CASSVGQGAIGGELFF. The CDR3 nucleotides read TGTGCCAGCAGCGTAGGACAGGGGGCAATCGGCGGGGAGCTGTTTTTT.

V usage is TRBV5-4 and J usage is TRBJ1-2, with 8 bases that match TRBD1. The germline CDR1 and CDR2 sequences are SGHNT and YYREEE (reference sequence). CDR3 length equals 11 residues. V lost 7 bases to trimming and J lost 13 bases; unmatched junction nucleotides: 9. The CDR3 region is CASSRTGRPTF. CDR3 in DNA: TGTGCCAGCTCCCGGACAGGGAGGCCCACCTTC.

This chain uses TRBV9 with TRBJ1-1; D gene unclear. Trimming pared 0 bases from V and 7 bases from J, leaving 10 bases between. This CDR3 contains 13 residues. In germline, CDR1 is SGDLS, CDR2 YYNGEE. This chain's CDR3 is CASSVDPEGEAFF. CDR3 DNA: TGTGCCAGCAGCGTAGACCCCGAGGGTGAAGCTTTCTTT.

This clone showed up just once. The rearrangement links TRBV27 to TRBJ1-6, with D tentatively TRBD1 (6 bases). The V and J ends lost 6 bases and 10 bases respectively, with 13 bases between them. The CDR3 length is 13 residues. CDR1 is MNHEY and CDR2 is SMNVEV in the germline V gene (reference sequence). CDR3 residues: CASRGQGFSPLHF. DNA of the CDR3: TGTGCCAGCAGGGGTCAGGGGTTCTCACCCCTCCACTTT.